One and the same sample provided the 3 T cell receptor beta chains below, sequenced in a study of blood T cell repertoires in COVID-19. Profiling relied on immunoSEQ multiplex PCR, and the TCRdb table lists in-frame clones only, not all of them. The table has over 200,000 clones, around 90% seen once. Sequenced: peripheral blood. The source of these receptors is a man between 60 and 75 years old who had recovered from COVID-19.

This clone appeared a few times. CDR3 sequence: CATEALRSEQYF. For the CDR3, the DNA is TGTGCCACCGAAGCCCTAAGGAGCGAGCAGTACTTC. The chain combines TRBV28 with TRBJ2-7; no firm D call. From germline, CDR1 is MDHEN and CDR2 SYDVKM. The V gene lost 10 bases and the J gene lost 6 bases, with 16 bases spanning the gap. The CDR3 sequence is 12 residues long.

V is TRBV15 and J is TRBJ2-2; 9 nucleotides match TRBD1. Trimming at V came to 5 bases and at J to 5 bases, leaving 0 bases not matched to a gene. Germline loops: CDR1 LNHNV, CDR2 YYDKDF (reference sequence). The CDR3 runs to 13 residues. The CDR3 loop reads CATSGTGTGELFF. The CDR3 coding sequence is TGTGCCACCAGCGGGACAGGGACCGGGGAGCTGTTTTTT.

This chain links TRBV10-1 with TRBJ1-2, with 9 positions matching TRBD1. The V gene's germline CDR1 is WNHNN and CDR2 SYGVQD (reference sequence). The junction had 19 bases not matched to a gene; V was cut back by 6 bases and J by 8 bases. This CDR3 comprises 17 residues. CDR3 nucleotide sequence: TGCGCCAGCAGCCCTCCGGGGACAGGGAGAGATAGTGGCGGCTACACCTTC. Translation: CASSPPGTGRDSGGYTF.